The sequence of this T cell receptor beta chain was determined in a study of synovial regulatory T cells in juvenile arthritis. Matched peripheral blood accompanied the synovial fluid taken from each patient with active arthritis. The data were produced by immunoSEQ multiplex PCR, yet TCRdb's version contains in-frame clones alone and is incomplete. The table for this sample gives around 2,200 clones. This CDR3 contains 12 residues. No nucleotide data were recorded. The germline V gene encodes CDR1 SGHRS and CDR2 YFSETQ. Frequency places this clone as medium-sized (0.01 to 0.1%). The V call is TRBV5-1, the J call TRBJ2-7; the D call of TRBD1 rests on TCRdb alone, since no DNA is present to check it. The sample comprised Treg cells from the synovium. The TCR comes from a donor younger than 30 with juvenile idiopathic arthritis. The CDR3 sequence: CASSRQGREQYF.